One T cell receptor beta chain is described in this entry. These data come from a study of T cells in localized non-small cell lung cancer. Trimming took off 5 bases at V and 4 bases at J, with 14 bases between the two ends. The CDR3 is 15 amino acids. Per germline, CDR1 MDHEN and CDR2 SYDVKM. Measured with immunoSEQ multiplex PCR; TCRdb has only the in-frame clones, and not every one. The table records nearly 11,000 clones, approximately 85% of them present only once. This receptor was taken from a female donor older than 55 with stage II lung adenocarcinoma. V is TRBV28 and J is TRBJ2-2; D may be TRBD1 (7 bases). The source was peripheral blood mononuclear cells, collected before any cancer treatment. The CDR3 loop reads CASSRYRGGTGELFF. The CDR3 nucleotides are TGTGCCAGCAGTCGCTACAGGGGAGGCACCGGGGAGCTGTTTTTT.